The rows below give T cell receptor beta chains drawn from one sample of a study of T cell responses to AZD1222 COVID-19 vaccine. The method was immunoSEQ multiplex PCR; TCRdb's version includes in-frame clones alone and lacks a portion of them. The sample holds about 81,000 clones, approximately 90% seen once. The sequencing used peripheral blood, collected 28 days after the second AZD1222 dose. Source of these receptors: an adult who received the AZD1222 COVID-19 vaccine. The CDR3 runs from the conserved cysteine through the conserved F or W. The D gene is left open where the match is weak.

J: TRBJ1-1; V: TRBV6-2/TRBV6-3; D: -; CDR3: CASSYSLGTEAFF
J: TRBJ2-3; V: TRBV7-2; D: TRBD2; CDR3: CASSGSRGDRGTNTDTQYF
J: TRBJ2-3; V: TRBV19; D: TRBD2; CDR3: CASSIATSGTSRGDTQYF
J: TRBJ2-7; V: TRBV7-9; D: TRBD1; CDR3: CASSLEGGTGGNEQYF
J: TRBJ1-1; V: TRBV6-5; D: -; CDR3: CASSYLGNTEAFF
J: TRBJ1-1; V: TRBV29-1; D: -; CDR3: CSVAGQMNTEAFF
J: TRBJ2-6; V: TRBV6-4; D: -; CDR3: CASSDALQLSGANVLTF
J: TRBJ2-2; V: TRBV7-3; D: TRBD1; CDR3: CASSLTGTGVGTGELFF
J: TRBJ2-7; V: TRBV7-9; D: -; CDR3: CASSLRTSGGEQYF
J: TRBJ2-1; V: TRBV4-1; D: TRBD2; CDR3: CASSQEPGLAGFEQFF
J: TRBJ1-4; V: TRBV7-2; D: -; CDR3: CASSQYSATNEKLFF
J: TRBJ2-1; V: TRBV27; D: TRBD1; CDR3: CASSVNRGRYEQFF
J: TRBJ2-2; V: TRBV3-1/TRBV3-2; D: TRBD1; CDR3: CASGSRDRVRSTGELFF
J: TRBJ1-3; V: TRBV6-2/TRBV6-3; D: -; CDR3: CASSWTVSGNTIYF
J: TRBJ1-5; V: TRBV6-4; D: -; CDR3: CASSEGREGDQPQHF
J: TRBJ2-7; V: TRBV28; D: -; CDR3: CASRSGVEQYF
J: TRBJ1-5; V: TRBV28; D: -; CDR3: CASRAGGWAPKINQPQHF
J: TRBJ2-1; V: TRBV28; D: TRBD2; CDR3: CASSLGLAVYNEQFF
J: TRBJ2-2; V: TRBV27; D: TRBD1; CDR3: CASSFDREGGELFF
J: TRBJ1-2; V: TRBV19; D: TRBD1; CDR3: CASTRGSTGDYGYTF
J: TRBJ2-1; V: TRBV11-1; D: TRBD1; CDR3: CASSLPRTGRYNEQFF
J: TRBJ2-7; V: TRBV28; D: -; CDR3: CASRGAPSSYEQYF
J: TRBJ1-1; V: TRBV19; D: -; CDR3: CASSTHRVTEAFF
J: TRBJ2-3; V: TRBV5-6; D: -; CDR3: CASSLFGTDTQYF
J: TRBJ1-4; V: TRBV28; D: -; CDR3: CASRLRSTTNEKLFF
J: TRBJ1-1; V: TRBV18; D: -; CDR3: CASSPSGEANTEAFF
J: TRBJ2-7; V: TRBV3-1/TRBV3-2; D: TRBD2; CDR3: CASSQDGLAGGYEQYF
J: TRBJ2-7; V: TRBV2; D: TRBD2; CDR3: CASSGSGRVEQYF
J: TRBJ1-4; V: TRBV3-1/TRBV3-2; D: -; CDR3: CASSQVVSEKLFF